This record looks at one TCR beta chain sequence and its context. This receptor's antigen is unknown. Per-base qualities were not stored, and no clone one base away is much larger. These data are taken from a study of shared clonotypes between healthy human individuals (dated by TCRdb to the early 2020s). Notes on the research overall: The cohort comprised two women and three men aged 18 to 49 years. For each donor, CD4 naive and CD4 memory were each given three plates, CD8 naive was given two plates, and CD8 memory was given one plate. To estimate repertoire size and how much clonotype sharing occurs between individuals, the study deeply sequenced the blood TCR repertoires of five healthy adults. To increase sequencing depth and limit assay-specific biases, TCR repertoire library preparation and sequencing were carried out by different laboratories using diverse techniques. Leukapheresis yielded between about 0.9 and 9 billion PBMCs per donor. Overall results and qualifications from the work: Clonotypes shared by all four sorted-subset donors showed higher generation probabilities than non-shared clonotypes. Pairwise subsampling led to the expectation that sequencing depth would affect the degree of clonotype sharing among donors. Sampling was restricted to blood, and TCR repertoires in tissue are likely to differ from TCR repertoires in blood. Naive subsets generally had larger estimated clonotype richness than memory subsets. Because the study included only a small number of donors, the genetic and exposure-history diversity represented was limited. When several donors were compared, the shared fraction of clonotypes was about 5% for naive CD4, roughly 3.4% for naive CD8, roughly 2.5% for memory CD4, and 0.4% for memory CD8. Even with the large sequencing depth, rarefaction of the sorted-subset datasets indicated that sequencing was incomplete.

TCR CDR3 regions were amplified from genomic DNA by multiplex PCR using the deep immunoSEQ assay. For each cell subset, the extracted genomic DNA was distributed evenly across all wells of several immunoSEQ 96-well plates, and each plate served as one replicate. Each replicate PCR for sorted subsets received roughly 200 ng genomic DNA, equal to about 30,000 T cell genomes. Purified libraries were quantified with a Qubit 3.0 fluorometer, sized on a Bioanalyzer 2100, and re-quantified with the KAPA Library Quantification kit. A separate single-read 150-cycle Illumina NextSeq 550 flow cell was used to sequence each immunoSEQ 96-well plate. The paper's data handling went like this. Because the immunoSEQ output included only junctional sequences and no quality scores, the filtering could not be the same as the filtering used for full-length reads. To assign V/J genes and CDR3, sequences were annotated using PyIR, a Python wrapper for IgBLAST v1.9, with IMGT germline references. Reads were removed for weak V/J assignments (E-value above 1e-6), missing CDR3, stop codons, out-of-frame junctions, or ambiguous translated residues. V3J clonotypes were defined as sequences sharing an identical inferred V gene, J gene, and CDR3 amino acid sequence. Percentage overlap between repertoires was calculated by dividing the number of shared unique clonotypes by the size of the smaller repertoire. Three approaches were used to assess repertoire richness: RTK rarefaction, the Chao1 estimator, and Recon v2.1 estimates of unobserved clonotypes. OLGA was used to compute generation probabilities for all TCRbeta clonotypes that the gDNA method yielded from a few donors. As stored in TCRdb, this immuneACCESS dataset retains in-frame rearrangements with V and J assigned. A fraction of the clones does not appear; measured against another copy, unresolved V genes explain less than half of the discrepancy, and the remainder lacks a known reason. V and J calls and clone size are copied from that table; D and trimming were computed from the DNA. This sample gives 2,100,000 or so clones in total; 90% to 96% of them show up just once. The ten top clones hold less than 0.15% of the sample.

Donors were healthy HIV-negative adults with no recently reported acute infections or vaccinations. Every donor was a Caucasian adult residing in Nashville, Tennessee, USA. Magnetic negative selection was used to enrich CD4+ T cells, after which naive cells were positively selected on CD45RA and the negative fraction became the memory subset. Blood was obtained by leukapheresis, after which PBMCs were separated by Ficoll-Histopaque density gradient centrifugation and cryopreserved in liquid nitrogen vapor phase. Purity and quantity of every magnetically sorted T cell population were checked by analytical flow cytometry. Genomic DNA was isolated from every sorted fraction and measured by UV absorbance on a Nanodrop 2000c. This TCR was sampled from a young man in good health. What was sequenced was naive CD4+ T cells sorted from blood. In the paper's terms, the cell subset or site label means: CD45RA+ positively selected.

The nucleotide sequence is TGTGCCAGCAGTAACGTCCCCGTCCTGACTTTC. Translated, this gives CASSNVPVLTF. The V and J segments used are TRBV2 and TRBJ2-6, with the D gene uncertain. The cysteine opens and the phenylalanine closes a CDR3 of 11 amino acids. CDR3 DNA only is kept here, 33 bases in frame from base 1. Deletion took 5 bases off V and 12 bases off J, with a span of 8 bases between the germline ends. The germline V gene gives CDR1 as SNHLY and CDR2 as FYNNEI.